This TCR beta chain was observed in a study of immune evolution from preneoplasia to lung adenocarcinoma. Sequenced by immunoSEQ multiplex PCR; TCRdb stores in-frame clones only, minus some. Among more than 10,000 clones, more than 75% were seen once, and the ten largest hold 3.8%. The CDR3 totals 16 residues. Unmatched junction bases numbered 5, after V lost 0 bases and J lost 6 bases. The germline gives CDR1 MNHEY, CDR2 SVGAGI. General study results and limits: T cell clonality was higher in KRAS-mutant than EGFR-mutant or wild-type nodules. Normal lung had the highest top T cell clone frequencies. Later-stage lesions appeared to have more T cells, more diversity, less clonality.

This clone was recorded once. Its antigen remains unknown. Each case's diagnosis was confirmed by two pathologists on H&E. The sequence was collected from a person aged 50 to 70 with lung adenocarcinoma. The specimen was FFPE tissue from an adenomatous hyperplasia lung lesion. Subset indicated: atypical adenomatous hyperplasia (AAH), lung preneoplasia. This chain uses TRBV6-5 with TRBJ2-1; TRBD2 aligns across 10 bases. The CDR3 DNA reads as TGTGCCAGCAGTTACTCGGGAGCGGGAGGGCGCAATGAGCAGTTCTTC. It is translated as CASSYSGAGGRNEQFF.